This T cell receptor (beta chain) was recorded in a study of blood T cell repertoires in COVID-19. The assay was immunoSEQ multiplex PCR, and TCRdb's table has in-frame clones only and misses some. The sample includes roughly 250,000 clones, roughly four fifths seen only once; the top ten take around 5%. The CDR3 runs 13 residues. V shed 8 bases and J 7 bases; nucleotides not matched to a gene: 4. The germline V gene has CDR1 MDHEN and CDR2 SYDVKM. The sequenced sample consisted of peripheral blood. This receptor was identified in a woman in her seventies with acute or convalescent COVID-19. This chain joins TRBV28 and TRBJ1-6, with TRBD1 matching 8 bases. The CDR3: CASRTGSNSPLHF. CDR3 coding DNA: TGTGCCAGCCGGACAGGGTCGAATTCACCCCTCCACTTT.